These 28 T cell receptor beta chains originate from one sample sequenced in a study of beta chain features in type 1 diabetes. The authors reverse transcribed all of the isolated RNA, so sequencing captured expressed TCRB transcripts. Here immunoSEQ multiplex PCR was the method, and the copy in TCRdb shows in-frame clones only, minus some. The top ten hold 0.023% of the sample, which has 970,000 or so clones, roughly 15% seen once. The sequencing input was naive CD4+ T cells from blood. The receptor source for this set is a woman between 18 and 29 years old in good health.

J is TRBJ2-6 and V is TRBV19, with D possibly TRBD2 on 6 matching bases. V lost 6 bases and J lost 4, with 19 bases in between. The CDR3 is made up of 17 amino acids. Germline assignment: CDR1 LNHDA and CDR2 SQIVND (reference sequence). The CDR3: CASSLGLSLAGANVLTF. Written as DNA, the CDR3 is TGTGCCAGTAGCCTGGGACTGTCCCTCGCCGGGGCCAACGTCCTGACTTTC.

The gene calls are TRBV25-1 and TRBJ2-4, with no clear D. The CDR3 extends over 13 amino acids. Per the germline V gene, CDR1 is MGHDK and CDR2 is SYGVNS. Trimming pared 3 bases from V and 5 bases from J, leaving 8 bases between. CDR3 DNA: TGTGCCAGCAGTGAGAGTCTGCAAAACATTCAGTACTTC. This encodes CASSESLQNIQYF.

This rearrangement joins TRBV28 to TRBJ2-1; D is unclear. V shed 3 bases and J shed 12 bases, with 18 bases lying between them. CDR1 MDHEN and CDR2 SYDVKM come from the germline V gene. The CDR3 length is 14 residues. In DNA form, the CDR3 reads TGTGCCAGCAGTTTCCGGATAACTGGCTTCGTGCAGTTCTTC. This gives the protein CASSFRITGFVQFF. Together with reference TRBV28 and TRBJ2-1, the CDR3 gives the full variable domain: DVKVTQSSRYLVKRTGEKVFLECVQDMDHENMFWYRQDPGLGLRLIYFSYDVKMKEKGDIPEGYSVSREKKERFSLILESASTNQTSMYLCASSFRITGFVQFFGPGTRLTVL.

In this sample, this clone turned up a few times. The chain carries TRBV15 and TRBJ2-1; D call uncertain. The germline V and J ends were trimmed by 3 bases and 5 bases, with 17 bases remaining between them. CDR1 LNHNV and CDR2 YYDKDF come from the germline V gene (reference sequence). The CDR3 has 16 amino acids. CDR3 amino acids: CATSSVLFGLDNEQFF. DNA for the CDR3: TGTGCCACCAGCAGTGTACTATTTGGGCTAGACAATGAGCAGTTCTTC.

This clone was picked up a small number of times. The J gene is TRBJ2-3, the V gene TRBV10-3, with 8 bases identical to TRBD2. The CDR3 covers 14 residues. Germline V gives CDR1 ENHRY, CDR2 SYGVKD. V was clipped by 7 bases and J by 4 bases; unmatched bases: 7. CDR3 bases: TGTGCCATCAATAGCGGGGTTGGAGCAGATACGCAGTATTTT. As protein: CAINSGVGADTQYF.

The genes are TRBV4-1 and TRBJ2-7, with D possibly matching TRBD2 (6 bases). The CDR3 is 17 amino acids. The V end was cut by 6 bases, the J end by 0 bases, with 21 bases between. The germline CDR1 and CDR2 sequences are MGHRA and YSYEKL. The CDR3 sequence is CASRPMDAGLNSYEQYF. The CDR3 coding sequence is TGCGCCAGCAGGCCAATGGACGCGGGACTGAACTCCTACGAGCAGTACTTC.

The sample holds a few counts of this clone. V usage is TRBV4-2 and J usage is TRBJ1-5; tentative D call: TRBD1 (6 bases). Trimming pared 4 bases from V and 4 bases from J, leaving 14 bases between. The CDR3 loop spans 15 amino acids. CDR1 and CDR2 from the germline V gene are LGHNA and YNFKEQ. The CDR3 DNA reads TGTGCCAGCAGCCCGATTGGACAGACAAATCAGCCCCAGCATTTT. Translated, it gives CASSPIGQTNQPQHF.

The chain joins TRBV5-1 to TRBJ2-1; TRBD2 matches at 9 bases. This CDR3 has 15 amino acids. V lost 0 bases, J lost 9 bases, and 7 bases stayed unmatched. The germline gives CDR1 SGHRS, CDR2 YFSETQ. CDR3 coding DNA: TGCGCCAGCAGCTTGGCGCCCCTAGCGGGACGTGAGCAGTTCTTC. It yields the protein CASSLAPLAGREQFF.

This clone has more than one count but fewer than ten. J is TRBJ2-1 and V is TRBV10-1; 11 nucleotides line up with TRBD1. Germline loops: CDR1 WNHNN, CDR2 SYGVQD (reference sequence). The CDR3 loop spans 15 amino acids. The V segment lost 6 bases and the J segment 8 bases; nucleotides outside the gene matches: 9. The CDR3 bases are TGCGCCAGCAGCCCCCGGGACAGGGGGAAGGATGAGCAGTTCTTC. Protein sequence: CASSPRDRGKDEQFF.

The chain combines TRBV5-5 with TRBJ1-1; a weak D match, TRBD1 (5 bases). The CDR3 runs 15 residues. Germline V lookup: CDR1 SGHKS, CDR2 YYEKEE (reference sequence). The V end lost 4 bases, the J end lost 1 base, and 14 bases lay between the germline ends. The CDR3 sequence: CASSHRGHRNTEAFF. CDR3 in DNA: TGTGCCAGCAGCCACCGCGGACACCGGAACACTGAAGCTTTCTTT.

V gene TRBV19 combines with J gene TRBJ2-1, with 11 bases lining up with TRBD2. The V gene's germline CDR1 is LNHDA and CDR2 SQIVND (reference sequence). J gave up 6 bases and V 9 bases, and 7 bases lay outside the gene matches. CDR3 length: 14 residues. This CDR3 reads CASQLAGVSNEQFF. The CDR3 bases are TGTGCCAGCCAACTAGCGGGAGTAAGCAATGAGCAGTTCTTC.

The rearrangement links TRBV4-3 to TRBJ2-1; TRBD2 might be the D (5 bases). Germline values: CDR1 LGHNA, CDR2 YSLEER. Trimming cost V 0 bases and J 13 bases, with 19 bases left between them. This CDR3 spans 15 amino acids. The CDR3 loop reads CASSQDTRSASRQFF. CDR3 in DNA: TGCGCCAGCAGCCAAGATACACGATCCGCTAGCCGACAGTTCTTC.

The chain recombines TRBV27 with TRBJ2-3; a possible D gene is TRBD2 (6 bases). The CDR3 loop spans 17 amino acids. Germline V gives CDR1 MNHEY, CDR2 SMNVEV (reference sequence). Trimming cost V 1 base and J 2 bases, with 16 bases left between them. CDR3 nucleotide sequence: TGTGCCAGCAGTTTATTGGGGGAGGCGGGATACACAGATACGCAGTATTTT. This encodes CASSLLGEAGYTDTQYF.

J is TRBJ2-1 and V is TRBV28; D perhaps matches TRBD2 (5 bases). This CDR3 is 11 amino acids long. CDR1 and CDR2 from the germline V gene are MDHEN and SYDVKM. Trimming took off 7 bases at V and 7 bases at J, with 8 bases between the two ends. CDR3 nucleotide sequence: TGTGCCAGCACGGGCGGGAATGAGCAGTTCTTC. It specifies CASTGGNEQFF.

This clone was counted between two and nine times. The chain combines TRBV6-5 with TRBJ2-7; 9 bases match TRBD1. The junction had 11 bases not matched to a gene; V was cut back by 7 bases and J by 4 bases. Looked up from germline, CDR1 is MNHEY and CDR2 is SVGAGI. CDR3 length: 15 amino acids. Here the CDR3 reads CASKDRGGIHYEQYF. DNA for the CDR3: TGTGCCAGCAAAGACAGGGGGGGAATCCATTACGAGCAGTACTTC.

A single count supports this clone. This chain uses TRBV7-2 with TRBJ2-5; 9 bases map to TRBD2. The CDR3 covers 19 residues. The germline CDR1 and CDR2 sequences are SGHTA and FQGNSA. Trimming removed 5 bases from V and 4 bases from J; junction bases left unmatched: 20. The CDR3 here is CASSHQRQGSGRIGETQYF. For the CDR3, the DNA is TGTGCCAGCAGCCACCAAAGACAGGGTAGCGGGAGAATCGGAGAGACCCAGTACTTC.

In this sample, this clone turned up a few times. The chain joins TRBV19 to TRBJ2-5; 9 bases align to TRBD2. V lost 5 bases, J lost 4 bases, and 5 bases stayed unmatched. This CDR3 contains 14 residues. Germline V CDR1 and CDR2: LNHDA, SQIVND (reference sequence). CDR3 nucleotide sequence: TGTGCCAGTAGTTTGCAGGGACTAGCAGAGACCCAGTACTTC. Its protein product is CASSLQGLAETQYF.

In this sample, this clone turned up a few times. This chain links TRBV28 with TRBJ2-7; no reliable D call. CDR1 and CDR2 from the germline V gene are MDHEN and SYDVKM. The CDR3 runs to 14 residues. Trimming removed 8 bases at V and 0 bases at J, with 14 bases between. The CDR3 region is CASSHGGASYEQYF. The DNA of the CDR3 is TGTGCCAGCTCCCATGGTGGCGCCTCCTACGAGCAGTACTTC.

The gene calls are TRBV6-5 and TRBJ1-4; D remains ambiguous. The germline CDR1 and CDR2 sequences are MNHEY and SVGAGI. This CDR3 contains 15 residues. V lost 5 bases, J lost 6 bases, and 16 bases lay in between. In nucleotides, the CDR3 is TGTGCCAGCAGTCCCCTCGGGAGGCAGGATGAAAAACTGTTTTTT. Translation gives CASSPLGRQDEKLFF.

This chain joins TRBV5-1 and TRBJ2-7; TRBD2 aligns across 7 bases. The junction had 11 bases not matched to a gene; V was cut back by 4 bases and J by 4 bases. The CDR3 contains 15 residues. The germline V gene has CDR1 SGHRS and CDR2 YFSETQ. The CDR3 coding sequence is TGCGCCAGCAGCCCCGGGGGGTATTTTTTGTACGAGCAGTACTTC. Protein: CASSPGGYFLYEQYF.

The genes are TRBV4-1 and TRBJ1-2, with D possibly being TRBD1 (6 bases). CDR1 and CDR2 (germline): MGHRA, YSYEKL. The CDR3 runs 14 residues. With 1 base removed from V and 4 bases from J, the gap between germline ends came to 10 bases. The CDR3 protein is CASSQVGGLYGYTF. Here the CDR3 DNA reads TGCGCCAGCAGCCAAGTAGGGGGACTCTATGGCTACACCTTC.

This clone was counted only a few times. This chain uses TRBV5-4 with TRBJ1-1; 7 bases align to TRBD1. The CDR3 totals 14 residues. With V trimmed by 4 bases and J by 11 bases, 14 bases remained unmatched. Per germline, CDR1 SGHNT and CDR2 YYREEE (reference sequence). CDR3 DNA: TGTGCCAGCAGCCAAAACAGGGGACAGATCGACGCTTTCTTT. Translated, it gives CASSQNRGQIDAFF.

As DNA, the CDR3 is TGTGCCAGCAGTTACTCCCCCCCCCTAGTGGCCGGGGAGCTGTTTTTT. It specifies CASSYSPPLVAGELFF. The chain recombines TRBV6-5 with TRBJ2-2; no clear D gene. CDR3 size: 16 residues. Germline V CDR1 and CDR2: MNHEY, SVGAGI. Trimming left V 0 bases short and J 6 bases short, with 14 bases between.

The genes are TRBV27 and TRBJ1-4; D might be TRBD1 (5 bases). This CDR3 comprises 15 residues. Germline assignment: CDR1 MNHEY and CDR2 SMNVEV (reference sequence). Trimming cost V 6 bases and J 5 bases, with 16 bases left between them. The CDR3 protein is CASRPWGGLNEKLFF. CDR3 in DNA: TGTGCCAGCAGGCCATGGGGCGGACTAAATGAAAAACTGTTTTTT.

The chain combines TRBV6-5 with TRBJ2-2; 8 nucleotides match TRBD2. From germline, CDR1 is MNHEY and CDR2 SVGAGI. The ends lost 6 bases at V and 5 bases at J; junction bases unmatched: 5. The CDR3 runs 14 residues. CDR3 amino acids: CASRKSSGTGELFF. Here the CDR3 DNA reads TGTGCCAGCAGAAAGTCTAGCGGGACCGGGGAGCTGTTTTTT.

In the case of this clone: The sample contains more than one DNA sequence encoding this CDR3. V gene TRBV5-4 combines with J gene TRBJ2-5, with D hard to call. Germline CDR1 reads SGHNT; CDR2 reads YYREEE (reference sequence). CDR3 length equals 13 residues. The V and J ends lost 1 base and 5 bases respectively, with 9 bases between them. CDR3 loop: CASSLRGGETQYF. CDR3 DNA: TGTGCCAGCAGCTTGCGTGGTGGGGAGACCCAGTACTTC. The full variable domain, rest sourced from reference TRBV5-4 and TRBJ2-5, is ETGVTQSPTHLIKTRGQQVTLRCSSQSGHNTVSWYQQALGQGPQFIFQYYREEENGRGNFPPRFSGLQFPNYSSELNVNALELDDSALYLCASSLRGGETQYFGPGTRLLVL.

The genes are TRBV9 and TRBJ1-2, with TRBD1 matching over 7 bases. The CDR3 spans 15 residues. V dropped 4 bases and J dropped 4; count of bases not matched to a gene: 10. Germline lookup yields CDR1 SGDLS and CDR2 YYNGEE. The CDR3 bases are TGTGCCAGCAGCCCCCGAGCACAGGGGATCTATGGCTACACCTTC. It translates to CASSPRAQGIYGYTF.

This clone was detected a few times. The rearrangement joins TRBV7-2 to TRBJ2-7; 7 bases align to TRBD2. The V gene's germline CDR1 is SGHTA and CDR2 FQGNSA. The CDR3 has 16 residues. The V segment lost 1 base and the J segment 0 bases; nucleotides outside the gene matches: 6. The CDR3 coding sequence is TGTGCCAGCAGCTTAGGGTTGGGCGGGAGCTCCTACGAGCAGTACTTC. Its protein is CASSLGLGGSSYEQYF.